The next 22 T cell receptor beta chains were all read from a single sample in a study of blood T cells in healthy people across ages. The authors ran a second PCR of 7 to 11 cycles using a sample-barcoded 5' primer and a J-beta primer mix. TCRdb reprocessed the 5' RACE reads via MiXCR and lists one record per CDR3 protein. Here the sample spans approximately 1.5 million distinct CDR3 sequences, almost 35% being singletons. Input material: blood. These receptor sequences come from a woman younger than 45 in good health.

The V call is TRBV28, the J call TRBJ2-3; D is uncertain. Germline V gives CDR1 MDHEN, CDR2 SYDVKM. The CDR3 runs to 12 residues. Trimming cost V 11 bases and J 2 bases, with 11 bases left between them. The CDR3 bases are TGTGCCGGCGGATCCTACACAGATACGCAGTATTTT. Translated, it gives CAGGSYTDTQYF.

The CDR3: CSVTTSGSSTYNEQFF. The CDR3, as DNA: TGCAGTGTCACGACTAGCGGGAGTTCAACCTACAATGAGCAGTTCTTC. The rearrangement joins TRBV20-1 to TRBJ2-1; TRBD2 agrees at 12 bases. Trimming took 7 bases from V and 2 from J; bases not matched to a gene: 9. CDR3 length: 16 amino acids. The V gene's germline CDR1 is DFQATT and CDR2 SNEGSKA (reference sequence).

The chain links TRBV30 to TRBJ2-5; TRBD2 matches at 7 bases. Germline CDR1 is GTSNPN and CDR2 is SVGIG (reference sequence). This CDR3 has 18 residues. V lost 1 base and J lost 4; bases outside the gene matches: 18. This CDR3 is CAWSGEDSGSRGGETQYF. DNA for the CDR3: TGTGCCTGGAGTGGGGAGGACTCAGGCAGCCGCGGGGGAGAGACCCAGTACTTC.

In this sample, this clonotype turned up a few times. In nucleotides, the CDR3 is TGTGCCAGCAGTGATAGCGGGGGGTTTGGTGACGAGCAGTACTTC. It yields the protein CASSDSGGFGDEQYF. This chain joins TRBV2 and TRBJ2-4; 10 positions match TRBD2. The J call may be in error: the DNA end matches TRBJ2-7 better. CDR1 is SNHLY and CDR2 is FYNNEI in the germline V gene. The CDR3 length is 15 residues.

This clonotype was picked up a small number of times. The gene calls are TRBV4-1 and TRBJ2-6, with no clear D. V was shortened by 0 bases and J by 2 bases, with 11 bases between the two germline ends. The CDR3 is 17 amino acids. CDR1 MGHRA and CDR2 YSYEKL come from the germline V gene. The CDR3 sequence: CASSQDAVMAGANVLTF. As DNA, the CDR3 is TGCGCCAGCAGCCAAGACGCCGTAATGGCTGGGGCCAACGTCCTGACTTTC.

The rearrangement joins TRBV9 to TRBJ2-3; D unclear. The CDR3 spans 14 residues. Germline V lookup: CDR1 SGDLS, CDR2 YYNGEE. V was shortened by 0 bases and J by 1 base, with 6 bases between the two germline ends. CDR3 residues: CASSVEQRTDTQYF. Written as DNA, the CDR3 is TGTGCCAGCAGCGTAGAACAGCGCACAGATACGCAGTATTTT.

The gene calls are TRBV27 and TRBJ2-3; D is unresolved. The CDR3 contains 14 residues. CDR1 MNHEY and CDR2 SMNVEV come from the germline V gene (reference sequence). The V and J ends lost 6 bases and 1 base respectively, with 11 bases between them. The CDR3 nucleotides read TGTGCCAGCAGCCCCGGTCCTGGCACAGATACGCAGTATTTT. Protein sequence: CASSPGPGTDTQYF.

This clonotype was observed a handful of times. This rearrangement joins TRBV4-1 to TRBJ2-7; TRBD2 is a possible D gene (6 bases). The length of the CDR3 is 22 residues. In germline, CDR1 is MGHRA, CDR2 YSYEKL. The V end was cut by 0 bases, the J end by 2 bases, with 32 bases between. DNA of the CDR3: TGCGCCAGCAGCCAAGAAAGGGGCCCGGGACTCTTCTCGGATTTTGGGGCCTACGAGCAGTACTTC. It encodes CASSQERGPGLFSDFGAYEQYF.

V usage is TRBV20-1 and J usage is TRBJ2-1; a possible D gene is TRBD2 (5 bases). The CDR3 spans 16 residues. Between the trimmed V and J ends, which lost 0 bases and 7 bases, there was a span of 19 bases. Germline V CDR1 and CDR2: DFQATT, SNEGSKA (reference sequence). The CDR3 nucleotides are TGCAGTGCTAGAGACATCCTAGCTATAAGGGTTAATGAGCAGTTCTTC. This codes for CSARDILAIRVNEQFF.

In regard to this clonotype: One end of the junction fails to match germline, which may point to a read error. The chain couples TRBV24-1 to TRBJ2-1, with D unresolved. Germline V CDR1 and CDR2: KGHDR, SFDVKD. This CDR3 contains 15 residues. Here the CDR3 DNA reads TGTGCCACCGGCGGAAGGCGATATGCCTACAATAAGCAGTTCTTC. It codes for CATGGRRYAYNKQFF.

This clonotype appeared once. This chain uses TRBV29-1 with TRBJ2-1, with D maybe TRBD1 (5 bases). The germline V and J ends were trimmed by 4 bases and 7 bases, with 11 bases remaining between them. From germline, CDR1 is SQVTM and CDR2 ANQGSEA. The CDR3 covers 12 residues. The CDR3 nucleotides are TGCAGCGTTGCAGGGTGGGGTAATGAGCAGTTCTTC. This codes for CSVAGWGNEQFF.

The gene calls are TRBV6-1 and TRBJ2-1; D remains ambiguous. This CDR3 contains 16 residues. The V end lost 4 bases, the J end lost 0 bases, and 13 bases lay between the germline ends. The germline CDR1 and CDR2 sequences are MNHNS and SASEGT. CDR3 residues: CASSGRIPSSYNEQFF. The CDR3 DNA sequence: TGTGCCAGCAGTGGCAGAATCCCCAGCTCCTACAATGAGCAGTTCTTC.

The chain has TRBV20-1 and TRBJ2-1; 8 bases line up with TRBD2. CDR3 size: 15 residues. Germline assignment: CDR1 DFQATT and CDR2 SNEGSKA (reference sequence). The trim removed 3 bases at V and 2 bases at J, leaving 6 bases unmatched. CDR3 DNA sequence: TGCAGTGCTAGGACCGGGACTAGTCCCTACAATGAGCAGTTCTTC. Protein product: CSARTGTSPYNEQFF.

This clonotype showed up just a few times. This chain links TRBV3-1 with TRBJ2-1; D is ambiguous. The V end was cut by 8 bases, the J end by 0 bases, with 8 bases between. CDR3 length: 13 amino acids. Germline lookup yields CDR1 LGHDT and CDR2 YNNKEL (reference sequence). CDR3 sequence: CASVSSSYNEQFF. As DNA, the CDR3 is TGTGCCAGCGTTTCCAGCTCCTACAATGAGCAGTTCTTC.

This clonotype was detected many times. The DNA of the CDR3 is TGCAGTGCTAGACCCCACGTGGGGGGCTTGTCCAATGAGCAGTTCTTC. This translates into CSARPHVGGLSNEQFF. The chain joins TRBV20-1 to TRBJ2-1; D tentatively reads TRBD1 or TRBD2 (6 bases each). V was cut by 2 bases and J by 6 bases, with 20 bases left in between. Germline V gene sequence: CDR1 DFQATT, CDR2 SNEGSKA (reference sequence). The CDR3 loop spans 16 amino acids.

This clonotype was counted between two and nine times. In nucleotides, the CDR3 is TGTGCCAGCAGTCTGGAATTAGCGGACTTGGTGGATACGCAGTATTTT. This gives the protein CASSLELADLVDTQYF. This chain uses TRBV12-3 or TRBV12-4 with TRBJ2-3; a possible D gene is TRBD2 (6 bases). The CDR3 covers 16 residues. V lost 5 bases, J lost 6 bases, and 21 bases lay in between.

The gene calls are TRBV25-1 and TRBJ1-5, with D hard to call. Germline CDR1 MGHDK, CDR2 SYGVNS. The CDR3 is 14 amino acids. Trimming cost V 4 bases and J 1 base, with 8 bases left between them. CDR3 residues: CASSGSYSNQPQHF. The CDR3 bases are TGTGCCAGCAGTGGGTCATACAGCAATCAGCCCCAGCATTTT.

V and J are TRBV20-1 and TRBJ1-1; TRBD1 matches 8 bases. V dropped 1 base and J dropped 1; count of bases not matched to a gene: 5. The CDR3 is made up of 15 amino acids. Germline V CDR1 and CDR2: DFQATT, SNEGSKA (reference sequence). The CDR3 is CSARAGQGSNTEAFF. The CDR3 bases are TGCAGTGCTAGAGCCGGACAGGGATCGAACACTGAAGCTTTCTTT.

About this clonotype: Germline and junction disagree at one end, which may indicate a read error. CDR3 protein: CASSPLGGQGLEKRFF. Here the CDR3 DNA reads TGCGCCAGCAGCCCGCTCGGGGGACAGGGCCTTGAAAAACGGTTTTTT. The chain carries TRBV5-1 and TRBJ1-4; 9 nucleotides line up with TRBD1. The germline CDR1 and CDR2 sequences are SGHRS and YFSETQ. There are 16 residues in the CDR3.

Here the CDR3 reads CSVTKSGGSYEQYF. CDR3 nucleotide sequence: TGCAGCGTCACAAAGAGCGGGGGAAGCTACGAGCAGTACTTC. The genes are TRBV29-1 and TRBJ2-7; TRBD2 aligns across 8 bases. Per germline, CDR1 SQVTM and CDR2 ANQGSEA. The CDR3 sequence is 14 residues long. Trimming removed 6 bases from V and 3 bases from J; junction bases left unmatched: 10.

The V call is TRBV20-1, the J call TRBJ2-5; 9 nucleotides match TRBD1. The germline gives CDR1 DFQATT, CDR2 SNEGSKA (reference sequence). V dropped 6 bases and J dropped 4; count of bases not matched to a gene: 9. This CDR3 has 14 residues. CDR3 in amino acids: CSASELTGGETQYF. CDR3 sequence (DNA): TGCAGTGCCTCTGAACTGACAGGGGGAGAGACCCAGTACTTC.

This clonotype has just a few counts. V and J are TRBV20-1 and TRBJ2-1, with 8 bases matching TRBD2. Losses at the gene ends were 5 bases for V and 4 bases for J; bases not matched to a gene: 7. The length of the CDR3 is 14 residues. Germline assignment: CDR1 DFQATT and CDR2 SNEGSKA (reference sequence). The CDR3 here is CSAPSGSQYNEQFF. Written as DNA, the CDR3 is TGCAGTGCTCCGAGCGGGAGTCAGTACAATGAGCAGTTCTTC.